The text below deals with one T cell receptor (beta chain). The antigen remains unidentified. Trimming left V 3 bases short and J 4 bases short, with 12 bases between. Germline V gene data show CDR1 as DFQATT and CDR2 as SNEGSKA (reference sequence). CDR3 size: 14 residues. The data belong to a study of T cell responses to AZD1222 COVID-19 vaccine. General study points: Regions 160-218 and 743-854 held dominance among vaccine-associated CD4 TCRs, which spanned spike.

Sequencing was performed with immunoSEQ multiplex PCR; in TCRdb, only in-frame clones are kept and a portion is missing. The data contain about 160,000 clones, around 93% of them singletons. This receptor was taken from an adult in good health. The sample was peripheral blood, taken on day 0 of AZD1222 vaccination. The chain is built from TRBV20-1 and TRBJ1-4; D remains ambiguous. The CDR3 sequence is CSASLSVGNEKLFF. Written as DNA, the CDR3 is TGCAGTGCTAGTTTATCGGTCGGTAATGAAAAACTGTTTTTT.